Listed here are 7 T cell receptor beta chains from one sample, sequenced in a study of T cell repertoires in cytomegalovirus infection. TCRdb independently ran MiXCR on the reads; one entry per CDR3 protein. The table shows about 280,000 distinct CDR3 sequences, with about 20% occurring only once. No antigen is known for these receptors. The source was cultured PBMCs, collected from culture after CMV antigen stimulation. The receptors were sampled from a human donor in good health (CMV status not recorded). Some clones in this sample may be carry-over from other donors' samples.

V is TRBV15 and J is TRBJ2-5, with D perhaps TRBD1 or TRBD2 (5 bases each). Germline V CDR1 and CDR2: LNHNV, YYDKDF (reference sequence). This CDR3 is 15 amino acids long. Trimming stripped 5 bases from V and 2 bases from J, with 15 bases between. The CDR3 DNA follows: TGTGCCACCAGCCCGCGGGTAGGGGAGCAAGAGACCCAGTACTTC. Translated: CATSPRVGEQETQYF.

In its sample, this clonotype was seen many times. The rearrangement uses TRBV7-6 and TRBJ2-3, with D uncertain. Germline CDR1 and CDR2: SGHVS and FNYEAQ. V lost 0 bases and J 2 bases, leaving 9 bases between the germline ends. The CDR3 is 15 residues long. The CDR3 nucleotides are TGTGCCAGCAGCTTAGCTAATGGTCCCACAGATACGCAGTATTTT. The encoded protein is CASSLANGPTDTQYF.

A few counts support this clonotype. This chain connects TRBV6-5 to TRBJ2-3; 9 bases are a match to TRBD2. V lost 4 bases to trimming and J lost 3 bases; unmatched junction nucleotides: 5. The CDR3 consists of 15 residues. Germline-derived CDR1 and CDR2 are MNHEY and SVGAGI. CDR3 amino acids: CASSSAGGLTDTQYF. CDR3 bases: TGTGCCAGCAGTTCAGCGGGAGGCTTGACAGATACGCAGTATTTT.

This chain joins TRBV6-5 and TRBJ2-1, with 13 positions matching TRBD2. J was trimmed by 5 bases and V by 2 bases; bases with no gene match: 3. Germline CDR1 is MNHEY and CDR2 is SVGAGI. This CDR3 comprises 16 residues. The CDR3 nucleotides are TGTGCCAGCAGTTACCGACTAGCGGGAGGTAACAATGAGCAGTTCTTC. This translates into CASSYRLAGGNNEQFF.

This clonotype has ten or more counts. The rearrangement joins TRBV7-9 to TRBJ1-2; maybe TRBD1 (5 bases). V was clipped by 1 base and J by 2 bases, with 11 bases between them. There are 15 residues in the CDR3. Germline V gene data show CDR1 as SEHNR and CDR2 as FQNEAQ (reference sequence). The CDR3 region has the DNA TGTGCCAGCAGCTTAGAACAGGTGCAGAACTATGGCTACACCTTC. It codes for CASSLEQVQNYGYTF.

This clonotype was picked up a small number of times. The CDR3 region has the DNA TGTGCCAGTAGTATTGTCGGGAGGGAGAACTACGAGCAGTACTTC. Residues: CASSIVGRENYEQYF. The genes are TRBV19 and TRBJ2-7; 8 bases are a match to TRBD2. The CDR3 has 15 residues. The J segment lost 3 bases and the V segment lost 3 bases, leaving 7 bases of the junction unmatched. Germline V gene lookup returns CDR1 LNHDA and CDR2 SQIVND (reference sequence).

This clonotype was seen a handful of times. The chain combines TRBV19 with TRBJ2-1, with 9 bases lining up with TRBD2. This CDR3 contains 16 residues. Germline V CDR1 and CDR2: LNHDA, SQIVND (reference sequence). J was trimmed by 5 bases and V by 5 bases; bases with no gene match: 10. The CDR3 loop is CASSVPSGRSNNEQFF. The CDR3 nucleotides read TGTGCCAGTAGTGTCCCCAGCGGGAGGAGTAACAATGAGCAGTTCTTC. Looking up the rest from reference TRBV19 and TRBJ2-1 gives the full variable domain: DGGITQSPKYLFRKEGQNVTLSCEQNLNHDAMYWYRQDPGQGLRLIYYSQIVNDFQKGDIAEGYSVSREKKESFPLTVTSAQKNPTAFYLCASSVPSGRSNNEQFFGPGTRLTVL.